Presented here are 12 T cell receptor beta chains from one specimen sequenced in a study of blood T cell repertoires in COVID-19. TCRdb's table, derived via immunoSEQ multiplex PCR, lists solely in-frame clones and lacks some. The sample yields more than 55,000 clones, around 90% seen once. What was sequenced was peripheral blood. These receptors all stem from a man between 60 and 70 years old with acute or convalescent COVID-19.

The chain has TRBV7-9 and TRBJ1-6; TRBD1 agrees at 7 bases. Unmatched junction bases numbered 9, after V lost 5 bases and J lost 8 bases. CDR3 length equals 15 residues. CDR1 is SEHNR, CDR2 FQNEAQ, per germline (reference sequence). Written as DNA, the CDR3 is TGTGCCAGCAGCCCTCGACAGGGACCAGATTCACCCCTCCACTTT. Its translation: CASSPRQGPDSPLHF.

The chain has TRBV2 and TRBJ1-6; 11 bases match TRBD1. Per the germline V gene, CDR1 is SNHLY and CDR2 is FYNNEI. This CDR3 is built from 16 residues. J gave up 10 bases and V 7 bases, and 12 bases lay outside the gene matches. The CDR3 region has the DNA TGTGCCAGCAAGCGGGACAGGGGGTTTTCTGGATCACCCCTCCACTTT. Residues: CASKRDRGFSGSPLHF.

This clone was counted a single time. J is TRBJ2-7 and V is TRBV3-1 (or the pseudogene TRBV3-2), with D tentatively TRBD2 (5 bases). V lost 1 base and J lost 6, with 10 bases in between. Germline CDR1 is LGHDT and CDR2 is YNNKEL (reference sequence). The CDR3 consists of 13 residues. CDR3 sequence (DNA): TGTGCCAGCAGCCAAGTCGAGGGTAGCGAGCAGTACTTC. As protein: CASSQVEGSEQYF.

The chain carries TRBV3-1 (or the pseudogene TRBV3-2) and TRBJ2-1; no clear D gene. Germline V gene data show CDR1 as LGHDT and CDR2 as YNNKEL (reference sequence). Trimming removed 8 bases at V and 5 bases at J, with 4 bases between. CDR3 length: 10 amino acids. The CDR3 reads CASGNNEQFF. The CDR3 DNA is TGTGCCAGCGGCAACAATGAGCAGTTCTTC.

This chain links TRBV7-9 with TRBJ1-1; D possibly corresponds to TRBD1 (5 bases). Trimming left V 5 bases short and J 11 bases short, with 12 bases between. Per the germline V gene, CDR1 is SEHNR and CDR2 is FQNEAQ (reference sequence). The CDR3 consists of 11 residues. CDR3 sequence reads: CASSAGGGAFF. The CDR3 coding sequence is TGTGCCAGCAGCGCCGGCGGGGGGGCTTTCTTT. Together with reference TRBV7-9 and TRBJ1-1, the CDR3 gives the full variable domain: DTGVSQNPRHKITKRGQNVTFRCDPISEHNRLYWYRQTLGQGPEFLTYFQNEAQLEKSRLLSDRFSAERPKGSFSTLEIQRTEQGDSAMYLCASSAGGGAFFGQGTRLTVV.

The rearrangement joins TRBV3-1 (or the pseudogene TRBV3-2) to TRBJ2-5, with TRBD2 as a possible D gene (6 bases). The CDR3 has 14 residues. V was pared by 2 bases and J by 1 base, with 8 bases between. CDR1 and CDR2 from the germline V gene are LGHDT and YNNKEL (reference sequence). In DNA form, the CDR3 reads TGTGCCAGCAGCCAAAAGGGAGGCCAAGAGACCCAGTACTTC. Translated, it gives CASSQKGGQETQYF.

The chain is built from TRBV27 and TRBJ1-5; the D is unclear. This CDR3 is 14 amino acids long. The germline V gene has CDR1 MNHEY and CDR2 SMNVEV (reference sequence). The V and J ends lost 3 bases and 3 bases respectively, with 9 bases between them. This CDR3 reads CASSFLGINQPQHF. In nucleotides, the CDR3 is TGTGCCAGCAGTTTCCTAGGAATCAATCAGCCCCAGCATTTT.

This clone turned up a few times. The J gene is TRBJ1-2, the V gene TRBV7-9, with D possibly matching TRBD1 (5 bases). This CDR3 spans 12 amino acids. The V gene's germline CDR1 is SEHNR and CDR2 FQNEAQ (reference sequence). Trimming removed 5 bases at V and 8 bases at J, with 12 bases between. DNA of the CDR3: TGTGCCAGCAGCCCACCCCAGGGAGGCTACACCTTC. Its protein product is CASSPPQGGYTF. Full variable domain (remainder filled in from reference TRBV7-9 and TRBJ1-2): DTGVSQNPRHKITKRGQNVTFRCDPISEHNRLYWYRQTLGQGPEFLTYFQNEAQLEKSRLLSDRFSAERPKGSFSTLEIQRTEQGDSAMYLCASSPPQGGYTFGSGTRLTVV.

The chain carries TRBV2 and TRBJ2-5, with D hard to call. Germline-derived CDR1 and CDR2 are SNHLY and FYNNEI. The V end lost 2 bases, the J end lost 5 bases, and 9 bases lay between the germline ends. The CDR3 has 13 residues. The CDR3 region is CASSERMRETQYF. CDR3 nucleotide sequence: TGTGCCAGCAGTGAAAGAATGAGGGAGACCCAGTACTTC.

J is TRBJ1-1 and V is TRBV3-1 (or the pseudogene TRBV3-2), with D tentatively TRBD1 (5 bases). The ends were cut back, 3 bases at V and 4 bases at J, with 15 bases in the middle. The CDR3 is 15 residues long. Germline CDR1 reads LGHDT; CDR2 reads YNNKEL (reference sequence). The CDR3 is CASSQGGTRGTEAFF. In DNA form, the CDR3 reads TGTGCCAGCAGCCAGGGGGGGACCCGAGGCACTGAAGCTTTCTTT.

The genes are TRBV7-6 and TRBJ2-5, with D unclear. The CDR3 consists of 13 residues. CDR1 and CDR2 (germline): SGHVS, FNYEAQ. V was pared by 0 bases and J by 6 bases, with 8 bases between. The CDR3 loop is CASSLARDKTQYF. The CDR3, as DNA: TGTGCCAGCAGCTTAGCGCGTGATAAGACCCAGTACTTC.

This clone was detected once. The chain recombines TRBV21-1 with TRBJ1-5. TRBV21-1 represents a pseudogene. The CDR3 consists of 17 residues. Here the CDR3 DNA reads TGTGCCAGCAGCAAAGTTAGCAGCAAGGTGGTGCATCAGCCCCAGCATTTT. Protein sequence: CASSKVSSKVVHQPQHF.